One sample yielded the 24 T cell receptor beta chains listed below, sequenced in a study of CD8 T cells in ankylosing spondylitis. Each CDR3 protein gets one entry after TCRdb re-called the 5' RACE reads with MiXCR. Of around 300,000 distinct CDR3 sequences detected, around 21% appear once; the ten largest clones hold 3.5% to 4.5%. The sequencing sample was made of blood, either unsorted or a sorted T cell fraction (not recorded which). The source is a female donor with ankylosing spondylitis or in good health (not recorded which).

This rearrangement joins TRBV20-1 to TRBJ2-7; 8 bases align to TRBD1. V shed 3 bases and J 2 bases; nucleotides not matched to a gene: 9. In germline, CDR1 is DFQATT, CDR2 SNEGSKA (reference sequence). The CDR3 has 15 amino acids. The DNA of the CDR3 is TGCAGTGCTAGTCCTTCCGGGACAGGACCCTACGAGCAGTACTTC. Translated: CSASPSGTGPYEQYF.

The rearrangement uses TRBV3-1 and TRBJ2-1; 9 bases map to TRBD2. The CDR3 loop spans 14 amino acids. Losses at the gene ends were 3 bases for V and 7 bases for J; bases not matched to a gene: 4. CDR1 is LGHDT and CDR2 is YNNKEL in the germline V gene (reference sequence). Written as DNA, the CDR3 is TGTGCCAGCAGCCATAGTAGCGGGAGTAATGAGCAGTTCTTC. This sequence encodes CASSHSSGSNEQFF.

V and J are TRBV4-2 and TRBJ2-7; no clear D. The CDR3 spans 16 residues. Germline assignment: CDR1 LGHNA and CDR2 YNFKEQ. The ends were cut back, 0 bases at V and 0 bases at J, with 12 bases in the middle. The CDR3 DNA reads TGTGCCAGCAGCCAAGAAGGATACGGTAACTCCTACGAGCAGTACTTC. Encoded protein: CASSQEGYGNSYEQYF.

This clonotype was found once. This chain links TRBV28 with TRBJ1-1, with D perhaps matching TRBD1 (6 bases). The V end was cut by 6 bases, the J end by 4 bases, with 18 bases between. This CDR3 has 15 amino acids. Per germline, CDR1 MDHEN and CDR2 SYDVKM. CDR3 sequence: CASSRDTGWGTEAFF. CDR3 coding DNA: TGTGCCAGCAGCCGGGATACAGGGTGGGGCACTGAAGCTTTCTTT.

This clonotype was observed a handful of times. This rearrangement joins TRBV20-1 to TRBJ1-5; TRBD1 might be the D (6 bases). Germline V CDR1 and CDR2: DFQATT, SNEGSKA (reference sequence). Trimming took off 3 bases at V and 1 base at J, with 10 bases between the two ends. The CDR3 runs 14 residues. CDR3 DNA: TGCAGTGCTAGCTTCAGGGGAAGCAATCAGCCCCAGCATTTT. Protein product: CSASFRGSNQPQHF.

A single count supports this clonotype. The chain links TRBV21-1 to TRBJ2-1; the table assigns TRBD1, which was not confirmed against the DNA. TRBV21-1 is a pseudogene. The CDR3 has 15 amino acids. The CDR3 reads CASNTGTLNYNEQFF. In DNA, the CDR3 is TGTGCCAGCAACACCGGGACACTCAACTACAATGAGCAGTTCTTC.

In this sample, this clonotype turned up a few times. V and J are TRBV6-1 and TRBJ2-7; 7 bases line up with TRBD1. Germline V gene sequence: CDR1 MNHNS, CDR2 SASEGT. The CDR3 covers 15 residues. V trimming: 6 bases; J trimming: 3 bases; junction bases outside the gene matches: 11. CDR3 DNA: TGTGCCAGCAGCACCGACAGGGATTTTCACTACGAGCAGTACTTC. Translated: CASSTDRDFHYEQYF.

This clonotype was seen only a few times. The V gene is TRBV12-3 or TRBV12-4, the J gene TRBJ2-3; 7 nucleotides line up with TRBD2. The CDR3 is 13 amino acids. CDR3 amino acids: CAVGRAYTDTQYF. For the CDR3, the DNA is TGTGCTGTGGGGAGGGCGTACACAGATACGCAGTATTTT.

V usage is TRBV24-1 and J usage is TRBJ2-3; 8 bases map to TRBD2. The CDR3 runs 16 residues. The germline V gene has CDR1 KGHDR and CDR2 SFDVKD. The J segment lost 0 bases and the V segment lost 0 bases, leaving 1 base of the junction unmatched. CDR3 DNA: TGTGCCACCAGTGATTTGTCTAGCGGGAGCACAGATACGCAGTATTTT. Translation gives CATSDLSSGSTDTQYF.

The chain employs TRBV7-2 and TRBJ2-1; possibly TRBD1 or TRBD2 for D (5 bases each). The CDR3 is 17 residues long. The V end was cut by 4 bases, the J end by 7 bases, with 23 bases between. Germline V lookup: CDR1 SGHTA, CDR2 FQGNSA. CDR3 nucleotide sequence: TGTGCCAGCAGCTCTTATGGGACCCAGGGAGTGAGTAATGAGCAGTTCTTC. Translating gives CASSSYGTQGVSNEQFF.

This chain's CDR3 is CASSESDQFNQPQHF. The DNA for the CDR3 is TGTGCCAGCAGTGAATCCGACCAATTCAATCAGCCCCAGCATTTT. The rearrangement uses TRBV6-1 and TRBJ1-5; no firm D call. V was trimmed by 2 bases and J by 3 bases, leaving 11 bases between them. The CDR3 length is 15 residues. Per germline, CDR1 MNHNS and CDR2 SASEGT.

This clonotype was detected a few times. This sequence joins TRBV3-1 and TRBJ2-1; weak D call: TRBD2 (6 bases). CDR1 and CDR2 from the germline V gene are LGHDT and YNNKEL (reference sequence). Trimming shortened V by 8 bases and J by 3 bases, and 11 bases separated the two germline ends. The CDR3 extends over 13 amino acids. The CDR3 sequence: CASSGTYYNEQFF. The CDR3 DNA sequence: TGTGCCAGCTCCGGGACTTACTACAATGAGCAGTTCTTC.

This clonotype was observed once. V usage is TRBV18 and J usage is TRBJ2-1; 12 bases agree with TRBD2. The CDR3 is made up of 16 amino acids. V dropped 0 bases and J dropped 7; count of bases not matched to a gene: 4. Germline-derived CDR1 and CDR2 are KGHSH and LQKENI. The CDR3 nucleotides read TGTGCCAGCTCACCACCGCTAGCGGGAGGGCAGAATGAGCAGTTCTTC. As protein: CASSPPLAGGQNEQFF.

This clonotype was counted a few times. This chain uses TRBV2 with TRBJ2-1; D not resolved. Between the trimmed V and J ends, which lost 10 bases and 4 bases, there was a span of 14 bases. This CDR3 is built from 13 residues. Germline V CDR1 and CDR2: SNHLY, FYNNEI. CDR3 amino acids: CATRLQIYNEQFF. The CDR3 bases are TGTGCCACCCGTTTGCAGATTTACAATGAGCAGTTCTTC.

Many counts were recorded for this clonotype. The rearrangement joins TRBV20-1 to TRBJ1-4; 7 bases agree with TRBD1. This CDR3 spans 14 amino acids. CDR1 and CDR2 (germline): DFQATT, SNEGSKA (reference sequence). V was pared by 6 bases and J by 4 bases, with 8 bases of the junction left unmatched. In DNA form, the CDR3 reads TGCAGTGCCGACTCGGGACAGCTTAATGAAAAACTGTTTTTT. It yields the protein CSADSGQLNEKLFF.

This clonotype was observed a few times. The chain has TRBV6-5 and TRBJ2-1, with 7 bases identical to TRBD2. CDR1 is MNHEY, CDR2 SVGAGI, per germline. Losses at the gene ends were 2 bases for V and 8 bases for J; bases not matched to a gene: 9. This CDR3 is 15 amino acids long. CDR3 in amino acids: CASSYPMGGSDEQFF. CDR3 bases: TGTGCCAGCAGTTACCCTATGGGCGGGAGTGATGAGCAGTTCTTC.

The chain joins TRBV30 to TRBJ1-2; tentatively, D is TRBD1 (6 bases). This CDR3 has 15 amino acids. The V end was cut by 2 bases, the J end by 5 bases, with 18 bases between. Germline CDR1 is GTSNPN and CDR2 is SVGIG (reference sequence). CDR3 region: CAWSRISGVRYGYTF. The DNA for the CDR3 is TGTGCCTGGAGTCGGATCTCAGGGGTACGGTATGGCTACACCTTC.

At least ten counts were recorded for this clonotype. This chain connects TRBV7-2 to TRBJ2-3; D perhaps matches TRBD2 (6 bases). Germline loops: CDR1 SGHTA, CDR2 FQGNSA. Trimming took 3 bases from V and 1 from J, leaving 11 bases between them. This CDR3 has 15 residues. The DNA of the CDR3 is TGTGCCAGCAGCTTCCCGAGACTAGGCACAGATACGCAGTATTTT. Protein: CASSFPRLGTDTQYF. Together with reference TRBV7-2 and TRBJ2-3, the CDR3 gives the full variable domain: GAGVSQSPSNKVTEKGKDVELRCDPISGHTALYWYRQSLGQGLEFLIYFQGNSAPDKSGLPSDRFSAERTGGSVSTLTIQRTQQEDSAVYLCASSFPRLGTDTQYFGPGTRLTVL.

This clonotype was seen a handful of times. The CDR3 nucleotides are TGCAGTGCTAGAGATGGTATAGAAAGGGGCTACGAGCAGTACTTC. Its translation: CSARDGIERGYEQYF. J is TRBJ2-7 and V is TRBV20-1; weak D call: TRBD1 (5 bases). V gave up 0 bases and J gave up 3 bases, with 15 bases separating them. Germline V gene sequence: CDR1 DFQATT, CDR2 SNEGSKA (reference sequence). This CDR3 comprises 15 residues.

This rearrangement joins TRBV7-2 to TRBJ2-3; 8 positions match TRBD2. The CDR3 totals 17 residues. Per the germline V gene, CDR1 is SGHTA and CDR2 is FQGNSA. V shed 7 bases and J 5 bases; nucleotides not matched to a gene: 17. CDR3 sequence (DNA): TGTGCCAGCATCCGAGGGTCCGGTAGCGGGGTTATAGATACGCAGTATTTT. This translates into CASIRGSGSGVIDTQYF.

This clonotype turned up a few times. V is TRBV28 and J is TRBJ2-7; TRBD1 might be the D (6 bases). Germline CDR1 is MDHEN and CDR2 is SYDVKM. CDR3 length: 14 amino acids. Trimming removed 5 bases at V and 2 bases at J, with 13 bases between. In DNA form, the CDR3 reads TGTGCCAGCAGTAGCGGACAGAACACCTACGAGCAGTACTTC. This gives the protein CASSSGQNTYEQYF.

The genes are TRBV12-3 or TRBV12-4 and TRBJ2-1; 10 bases are a match to TRBD2. V was pared by 3 bases and J by 0 bases, with 5 bases of the junction left unmatched. The CDR3 totals 17 residues. This chain's CDR3 is CASSFLTSGFSYNEQFF. As DNA, the CDR3 is TGTGCCAGCAGTTTTTTGACTAGCGGGTTCTCCTACAATGAGCAGTTCTTC.

V is TRBV7-2 and J is TRBJ2-7; the D is unclear. Germline CDR1 and CDR2: SGHTA and FQGNSA. This CDR3 is 13 amino acids long. The V gene lost 2 bases and the J gene lost 2 bases, with 7 bases spanning the gap. CDR3 coding DNA: TGTGCCAGCAGCTTATCGAGTCCCTACGAGCAGTACTTC. Translated, it gives CASSLSSPYEQYF.

This clonotype has more than one count but fewer than ten. The chain carries TRBV6-5 and TRBJ2-7; 13 bases align to TRBD2. V shed 2 bases, J shed 6 bases, and the junction held 13 bases outside the gene matches. Germline values: CDR1 MNHEY, CDR2 SVGAGI. The CDR3 spans 18 residues. The CDR3 bases are TGTGCCAGCAGTTACCACACTAGCGGGAGGGCCTCGGGTCGCGAGCAGTACTTC. Amino acid sequence: CASSYHTSGRASGREQYF.